The TCR beta chain under discussion was sequenced for a study of control samples from healthy donors and cancer patients. Germline CDR1 and CDR2: SGHDT and YYEEEE. This CDR3 is 15 amino acids long. V was clipped by 2 bases and J by 4 bases, with 10 bases between them. The assay was immunoSEQ multiplex PCR, and TCRdb's table has in-frame clones only and misses some. The table has tens of thousands of clones, less than 90% seen once. The TCR sequence derives from a woman between 50 and 59 years old in good health. The sample consisted of blood. The chain carries TRBV5-6 and TRBJ1-6; D unclear. Here the CDR3 reads CASSLTVGYNSPLHF. Written as DNA, the CDR3 is TGTGCCAGCAGCTTAACTGTCGGGTATAATTCACCCCTCCACTTT.